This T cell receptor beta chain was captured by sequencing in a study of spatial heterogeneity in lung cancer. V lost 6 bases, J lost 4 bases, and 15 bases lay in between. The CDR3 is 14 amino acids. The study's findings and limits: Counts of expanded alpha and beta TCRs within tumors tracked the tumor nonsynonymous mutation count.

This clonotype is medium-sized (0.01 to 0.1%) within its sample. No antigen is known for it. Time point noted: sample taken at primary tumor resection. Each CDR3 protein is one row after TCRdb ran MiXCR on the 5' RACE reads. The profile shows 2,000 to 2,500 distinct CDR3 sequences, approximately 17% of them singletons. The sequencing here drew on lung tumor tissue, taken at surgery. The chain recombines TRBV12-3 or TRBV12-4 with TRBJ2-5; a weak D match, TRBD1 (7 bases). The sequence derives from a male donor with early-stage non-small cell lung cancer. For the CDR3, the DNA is TGTGCCAGCAGGCCCAACAGGGGAGGAGAGACCCAGTACTTC. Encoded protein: CASRPNRGGETQYF.